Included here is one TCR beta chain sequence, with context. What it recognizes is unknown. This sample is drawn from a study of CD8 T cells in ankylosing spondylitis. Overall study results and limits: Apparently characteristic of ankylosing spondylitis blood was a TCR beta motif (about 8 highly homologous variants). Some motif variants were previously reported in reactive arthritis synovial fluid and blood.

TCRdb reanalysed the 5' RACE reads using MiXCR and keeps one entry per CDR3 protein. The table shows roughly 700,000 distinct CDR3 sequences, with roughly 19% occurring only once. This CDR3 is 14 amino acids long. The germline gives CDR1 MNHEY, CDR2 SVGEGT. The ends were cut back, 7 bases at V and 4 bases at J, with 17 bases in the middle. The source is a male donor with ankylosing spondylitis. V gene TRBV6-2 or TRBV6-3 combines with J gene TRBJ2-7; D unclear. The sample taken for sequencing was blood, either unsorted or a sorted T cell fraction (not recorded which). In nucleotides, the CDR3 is TGTGCCAGCACCCTTAGGTCGTGGGCGTACGAGCAGTACTTC. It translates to CASTLRSWAYEQYF.